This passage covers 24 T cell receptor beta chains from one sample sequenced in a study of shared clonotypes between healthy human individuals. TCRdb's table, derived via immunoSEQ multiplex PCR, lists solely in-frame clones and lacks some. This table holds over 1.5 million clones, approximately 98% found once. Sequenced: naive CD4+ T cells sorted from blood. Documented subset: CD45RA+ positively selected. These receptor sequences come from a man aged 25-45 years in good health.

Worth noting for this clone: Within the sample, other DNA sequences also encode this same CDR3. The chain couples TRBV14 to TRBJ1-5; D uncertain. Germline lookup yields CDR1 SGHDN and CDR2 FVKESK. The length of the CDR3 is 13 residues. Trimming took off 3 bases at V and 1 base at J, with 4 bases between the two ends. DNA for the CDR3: TGTGCCAGCAGCCACAACAGCAATCAGCCCCAGCATTTT. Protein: CASSHNSNQPQHF.

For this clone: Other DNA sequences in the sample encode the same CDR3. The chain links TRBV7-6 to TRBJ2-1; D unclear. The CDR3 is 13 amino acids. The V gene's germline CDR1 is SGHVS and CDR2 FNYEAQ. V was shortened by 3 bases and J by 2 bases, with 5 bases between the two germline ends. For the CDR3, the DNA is TGTGCCAGCAGCTTTTCGCCCTACAATGAGCAGTTCTTC. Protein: CASSFSPYNEQFF.

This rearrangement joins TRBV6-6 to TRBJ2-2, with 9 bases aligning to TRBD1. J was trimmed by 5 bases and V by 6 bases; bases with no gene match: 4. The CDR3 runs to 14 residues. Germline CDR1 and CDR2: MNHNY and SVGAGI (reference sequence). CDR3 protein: CASSRTGETGELFF. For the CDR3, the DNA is TGTGCCAGCAGCAGGACAGGGGAAACCGGGGAGCTGTTTTTT.

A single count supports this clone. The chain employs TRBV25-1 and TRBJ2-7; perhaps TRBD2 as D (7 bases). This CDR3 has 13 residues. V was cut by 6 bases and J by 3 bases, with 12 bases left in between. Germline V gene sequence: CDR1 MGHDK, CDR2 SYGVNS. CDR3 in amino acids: CASRKGGDYEQYF. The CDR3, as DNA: TGTGCCAGCAGAAAAGGGGGGGACTACGAGCAGTACTTC.

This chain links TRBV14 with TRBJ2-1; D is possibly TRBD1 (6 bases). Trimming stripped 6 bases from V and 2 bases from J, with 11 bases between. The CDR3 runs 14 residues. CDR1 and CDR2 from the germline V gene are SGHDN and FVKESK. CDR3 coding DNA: TGTGCCAGCAGTCCCCGGGACACCTACAATGAGCAGTTCTTC. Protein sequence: CASSPRDTYNEQFF.

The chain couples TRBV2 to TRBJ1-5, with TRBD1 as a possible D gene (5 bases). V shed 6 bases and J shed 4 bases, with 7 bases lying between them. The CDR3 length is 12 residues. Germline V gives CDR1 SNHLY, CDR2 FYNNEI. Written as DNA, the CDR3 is TGTGCCAGCAGACAGGAGAATCAGCCCCAGCATTTT. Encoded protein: CASRQENQPQHF.

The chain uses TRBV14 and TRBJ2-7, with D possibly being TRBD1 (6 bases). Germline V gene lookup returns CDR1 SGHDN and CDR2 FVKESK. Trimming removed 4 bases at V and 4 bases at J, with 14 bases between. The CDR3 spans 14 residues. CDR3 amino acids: CASSPGHGRYEQYF. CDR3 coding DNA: TGTGCCAGCAGCCCGGGACACGGGCGGTACGAGCAGTACTTC.

CDR3 in amino acids: CASSSGLAGGWRTDTQYF. In nucleotides, the CDR3 is TGTGCCAGCAGTTCGGGACTAGCGGGAGGGTGGAGAACAGATACGCAGTATTTT. The genes are TRBV28 and TRBJ2-3; 16 bases line up with TRBD2. Trimming removed 4 bases from V and 3 bases from J; junction bases left unmatched: 7. CDR1 is MDHEN, CDR2 SYDVKM, per germline. CDR3 length: 18 residues.

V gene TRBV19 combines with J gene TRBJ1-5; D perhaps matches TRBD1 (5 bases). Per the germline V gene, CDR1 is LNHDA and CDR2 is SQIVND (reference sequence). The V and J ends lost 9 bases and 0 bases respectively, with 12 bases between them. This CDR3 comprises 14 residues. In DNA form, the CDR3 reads TGTGCCAGCACAAACAGGCATAGCAATCAGCCCCAGCATTTT. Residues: CASTNRHSNQPQHF.

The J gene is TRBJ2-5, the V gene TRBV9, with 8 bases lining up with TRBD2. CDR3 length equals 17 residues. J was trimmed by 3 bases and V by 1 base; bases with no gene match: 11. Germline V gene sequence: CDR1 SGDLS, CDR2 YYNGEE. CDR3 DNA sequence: TGTGCCAGCAGCGTAAGGCTAGCGGGTGATCCTAAAGAGACCCAGTACTTC. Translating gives CASSVRLAGDPKETQYF.

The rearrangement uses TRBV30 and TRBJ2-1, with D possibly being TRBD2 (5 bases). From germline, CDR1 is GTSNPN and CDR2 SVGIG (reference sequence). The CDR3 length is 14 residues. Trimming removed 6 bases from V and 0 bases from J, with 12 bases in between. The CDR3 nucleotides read TGTGCCTGTGTGAGCGGAATCTCCTACAATGAGCAGTTCTTC. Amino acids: CACVSGISYNEQFF. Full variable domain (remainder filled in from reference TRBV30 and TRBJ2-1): SQTIHQWPATLVQPVGSPLSLECTVEGTSNPNLYWYRQAAGRGLQLLFYSVGIGQISSEVPQNLSASRPQDRQFILSSKKLLLSDSGFYLCACVSGISYNEQFFGPGTRLTVL.

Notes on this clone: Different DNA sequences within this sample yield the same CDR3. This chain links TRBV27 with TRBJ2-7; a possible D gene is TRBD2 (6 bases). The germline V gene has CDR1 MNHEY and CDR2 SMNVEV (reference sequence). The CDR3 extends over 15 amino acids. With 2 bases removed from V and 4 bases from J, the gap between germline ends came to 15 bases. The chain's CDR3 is CASSLLGTGGYEQYF. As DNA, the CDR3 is TGTGCCAGCAGTTTACTTGGGACTGGGGGATACGAGCAGTACTTC.

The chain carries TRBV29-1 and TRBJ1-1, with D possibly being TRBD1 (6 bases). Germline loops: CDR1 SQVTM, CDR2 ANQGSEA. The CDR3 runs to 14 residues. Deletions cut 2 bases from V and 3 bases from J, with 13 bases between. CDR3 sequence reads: CSVENRVGYTEAFF. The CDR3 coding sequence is TGCAGCGTTGAAAACAGGGTAGGGTACACTGAAGCTTTCTTT.

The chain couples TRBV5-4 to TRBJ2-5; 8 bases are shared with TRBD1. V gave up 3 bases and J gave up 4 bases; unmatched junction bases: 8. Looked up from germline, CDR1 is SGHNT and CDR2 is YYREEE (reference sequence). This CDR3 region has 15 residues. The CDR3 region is CASSSSGGRRETQYF. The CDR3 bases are TGTGCCAGCAGCTCATCAGGGGGCCGCAGAGAGACCCAGTACTTC.

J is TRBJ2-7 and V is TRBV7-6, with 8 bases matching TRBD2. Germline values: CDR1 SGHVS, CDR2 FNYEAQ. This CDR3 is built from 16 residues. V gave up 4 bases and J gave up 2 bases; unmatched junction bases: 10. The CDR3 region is CASSYHARTSTYEQYF. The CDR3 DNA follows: TGTGCCAGCAGCTATCATGCCCGGACTAGCACCTACGAGCAGTACTTC.

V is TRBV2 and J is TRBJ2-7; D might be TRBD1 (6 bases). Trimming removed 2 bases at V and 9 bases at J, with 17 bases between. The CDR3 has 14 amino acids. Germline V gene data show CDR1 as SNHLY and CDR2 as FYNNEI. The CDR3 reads CASSETGTREAQYF. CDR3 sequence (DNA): TGTGCCAGCAGTGAAACCGGGACACGCGAGGCGCAGTACTTC.

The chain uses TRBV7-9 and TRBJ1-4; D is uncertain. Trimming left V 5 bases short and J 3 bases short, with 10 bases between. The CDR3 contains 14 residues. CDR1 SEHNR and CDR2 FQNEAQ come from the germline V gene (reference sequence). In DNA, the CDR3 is TGTGCCAGCAGCCCCTCCGGTTCTAATGAAAAACTGTTTTTT. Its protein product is CASSPSGSNEKLFF.

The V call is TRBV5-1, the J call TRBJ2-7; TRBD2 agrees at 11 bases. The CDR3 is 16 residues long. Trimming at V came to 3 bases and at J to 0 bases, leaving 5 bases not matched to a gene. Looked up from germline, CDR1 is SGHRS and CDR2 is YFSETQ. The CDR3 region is CASSWLAGGVSYEQYF. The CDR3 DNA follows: TGCGCCAGCAGCTGGCTAGCGGGAGGCGTCTCCTACGAGCAGTACTTC.

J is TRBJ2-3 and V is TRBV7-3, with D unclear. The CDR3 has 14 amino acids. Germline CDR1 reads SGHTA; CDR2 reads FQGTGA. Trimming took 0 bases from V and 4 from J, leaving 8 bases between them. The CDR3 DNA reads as TGTGCCAGCAGCTTAACGCTGATAGCAGATACGCAGTATTTT. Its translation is CASSLTLIADTQYF.

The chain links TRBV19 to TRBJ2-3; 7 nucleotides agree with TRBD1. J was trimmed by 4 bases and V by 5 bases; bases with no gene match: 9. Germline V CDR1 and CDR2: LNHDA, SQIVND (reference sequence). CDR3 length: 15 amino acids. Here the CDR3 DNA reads TGTGCCAGTAGTTCAGACAGGGCCCGAGCAGATACGCAGTATTTT. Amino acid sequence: CASSSDRARADTQYF.

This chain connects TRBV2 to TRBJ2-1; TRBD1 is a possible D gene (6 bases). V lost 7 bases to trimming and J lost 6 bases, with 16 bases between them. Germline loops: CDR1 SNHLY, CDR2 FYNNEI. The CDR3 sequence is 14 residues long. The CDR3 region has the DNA TGTGCCAGCAACCCCGGGACACACTTCAATGAGCAGTTCTTC. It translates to CASNPGTHFNEQFF.

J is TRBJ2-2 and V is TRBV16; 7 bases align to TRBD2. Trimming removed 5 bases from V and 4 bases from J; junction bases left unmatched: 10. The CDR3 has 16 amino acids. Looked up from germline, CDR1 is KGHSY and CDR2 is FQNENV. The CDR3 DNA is TGTGCCAGCAGCTCGTCGGGGAGGGGAATCACCGGGGAGCTGTTTTTT. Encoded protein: CASSSSGRGITGELFF.

CDR3 loop: CASSLGSGILGETQYF. The CDR3 coding sequence is TGTGCCAGCAGCTTAGGTTCCGGGATTCTGGGAGAGACCCAGTACTTC. The gene calls are TRBV7-6 and TRBJ2-5, with D tentatively TRBD2 (5 bases). V was trimmed by 1 base and J by 4 bases, leaving 16 bases between them. The germline CDR1 and CDR2 sequences are SGHVS and FNYEAQ. The CDR3 length is 16 residues.

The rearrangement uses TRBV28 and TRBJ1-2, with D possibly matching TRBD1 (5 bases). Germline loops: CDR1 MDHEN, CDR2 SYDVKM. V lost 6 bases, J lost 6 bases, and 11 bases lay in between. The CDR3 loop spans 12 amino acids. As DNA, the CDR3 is TGTGCCAGCAGGCCCCCAGGGCATGGCTACACCTTC. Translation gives CASRPPGHGYTF.